Below, 5 T cell receptor beta chains from the same sample are listed, as sequenced in a study of blood T cell repertoires in COVID-19. Produced via immunoSEQ multiplex PCR; TCRdb's table is partial and in-frame only. The data hold approximately 340,000 clones, with 90% to 95% observed a single time. Sequencing input: PBMCs or T cells enriched from blood (not recorded which). All receptors come from a middle-aged woman who had been exposed to COVID-19.

The V and J genes are TRBV5-1 and TRBJ1-5; 9 bases line up with TRBD1. V gave up 4 bases and J gave up 8 bases; unmatched junction bases: 4. This CDR3 has 13 amino acids. Germline loops: CDR1 SGHRS, CDR2 YFSETQ. CDR3 sequence (DNA): TGCGCCAGCAGCGAAGGACAGGGGAAGCCCCAGCATTTT. It yields the protein CASSEGQGKPQHF.

V is TRBV29-1 and J is TRBJ2-3; D may be TRBD2 (5 bases). The CDR3 runs to 11 residues. Germline CDR1 and CDR2: SQVTM and ANQGSEA. Between the trimmed V and J ends, which lost 4 bases and 6 bases, there was a span of 8 bases. The CDR3 is CSVVWRDTQYF. CDR3 in DNA: TGCAGCGTTGTCTGGAGGGATACGCAGTATTTT.

The V and J genes are TRBV7-9 and TRBJ2-3; D unresolved. The CDR3 has 13 amino acids. Trimming removed 3 bases at V and 2 bases at J, with 6 bases between. The V gene's germline CDR1 is SEHNR and CDR2 FQNEAQ (reference sequence). The CDR3 region is CASSFGSTDTQYF. Written as DNA, the CDR3 is TGTGCCAGCAGCTTCGGGTCCACAGATACGCAGTATTTT.

The chain carries TRBV19 and TRBJ2-2; D perhaps matches TRBD1 (7 bases). Looked up from germline, CDR1 is LNHDA and CDR2 is SQIVND (reference sequence). The CDR3 is 15 amino acids. Trimming left V 5 bases short and J 2 bases short, with 12 bases between. CDR3 coding DNA: TGTGCCAGTAGTTGGGGGGACAGAAACACCGGGGAGCTGTTTTTT. Translated: CASSWGDRNTGELFF.

V gene TRBV19 combines with J gene TRBJ1-6; D might be TRBD1 (6 bases). CDR1 and CDR2 (germline): LNHDA, SQIVND (reference sequence). The CDR3 contains 16 residues. V was clipped by 6 bases and J by 1 base, with 13 bases between them. The CDR3 DNA follows: TGTGCCAGTAGCCGAGAGGGGGTATCCTATAATTCACCCCTCCACTTT. Translation gives CASSREGVSYNSPLHF.